These 12 T cell receptor beta chains were all obtained from the same sample, sequenced in a study of OX40 agonist ivuxolimab in advanced cancers. Assay used: immunoSEQ multiplex PCR; TCRdb lists only in-frame clones, some missing. The repertoire holds approximately 45,000 clones, with 85% to 95% as singletons. Sequencing was performed on CD4+ or CD8+ T cells sorted from blood, taken in a trial of the OX40 agonist ivuxolimab. The source is an adult with an advanced solid tumor such as melanoma, head and neck, liver or kidney cancer.

This chain uses TRBV4-3 with TRBJ1-2; D ambiguous. The V gene's germline CDR1 is LGHNA and CDR2 YSLEER. Trimming pared 4 bases from V and 4 bases from J, leaving 16 bases between. The CDR3 covers 15 residues. The CDR3 protein is CASSPSVGGGYGYTF. The DNA for the CDR3 is TGCGCCAGCAGCCCCAGCGTGGGCGGTGGCTATGGCTACACCTTC.

The rearrangement uses TRBV9 and TRBJ2-7; a possible D gene is TRBD2 (6 bases). Trimming removed 3 bases from V and 4 bases from J, with 14 bases in between. The CDR3 is 14 residues long. CDR1 and CDR2 (germline): SGDLS, YYNGEE. CDR3 sequence (DNA): TGTGCCAGCAGCGCCGGGACTCAAGCTTACGAGCAGTACTTC. Its protein is CASSAGTQAYEQYF.

The chain carries TRBV5-1 and TRBJ2-5; D is possibly TRBD1 or TRBD2 (6 bases each). Trimming cost V 0 bases and J 4 bases, with 13 bases left between them. The CDR3 has 15 amino acids. In germline, CDR1 is SGHRS, CDR2 YFSETQ. CDR3 amino acids: CASSLATGALETQYF. The CDR3 nucleotides read TGCGCCAGCAGCTTGGCGACGGGGGCCCTAGAGACCCAGTACTTC.

The CDR3 region is CASSIDRVDRDRGYEQYF. The CDR3 region has the DNA TGTGCCAGTAGTATAGATCGGGTTGACCGGGACAGGGGCTACGAGCAGTACTTC. V and J are TRBV19 and TRBJ2-7, with TRBD1 matching 10 bases. The germline V gene has CDR1 LNHDA and CDR2 SQIVND (reference sequence). The CDR3 runs 18 residues. J lost 3 bases, V lost 0 bases, and 11 bases had no gene match.

This clone has just one count. This rearrangement joins TRBV5-4 to TRBJ2-7, with unresolved D. Trimming left V 2 bases short and J 0 bases short, with 6 bases between. The germline V gene has CDR1 SGHNT and CDR2 YYREEE (reference sequence). The CDR3 runs to 13 residues. In DNA, the CDR3 is TGTGCCAGCAGCTTCCCAAGCTCCTACGAGCAGTACTTC. It specifies CASSFPSSYEQYF. The entire variable domain, with the rest obtained from reference TRBV5-4 and TRBJ2-7, is as follows: ETGVTQSPTHLIKTRGQQVTLRCSSQSGHNTVSWYQQALGQGPQFIFQYYREEENGRGNFPPRFSGLQFPNYSSELNVNALELDDSALYLCASSFPSSYEQYFGPGTRLTVT.

This clone was seen once. This chain joins TRBV27 and TRBJ2-1; 14 bases fit TRBD2. The length of the CDR3 is 16 residues. Germline V CDR1 and CDR2: MNHEY, SMNVEV (reference sequence). The V segment lost 5 bases and the J segment 6 bases; nucleotides outside the gene matches: 6. The CDR3 reads CASSRGTSGRSNEQFF. CDR3 bases: TGTGCCAGCAGTCGAGGGACTAGCGGGAGAAGCAATGAGCAGTTCTTC.

This chain connects TRBV11-2 to TRBJ2-7; D assignment may be TRBD1 or TRBD2 (5 bases each). V lost 1 base, J lost 3 bases, and 7 bases lay in between. Germline V gene data show CDR1 as SGHAT and CDR2 as FQNNGV. The CDR3 totals 13 residues. The CDR3 region has the DNA TGTGCCAGCAGCTTAGGGGACCTCTACGAGCAGTACTTC. This translates into CASSLGDLYEQYF.

The chain has TRBV4-3 and TRBJ1-3; D is uncertain. Germline V gene sequence: CDR1 LGHNA, CDR2 YSLEER. V shed 1 base and J shed 0 bases, with 7 bases lying between them. The length of the CDR3 is 15 residues. As DNA, the CDR3 is TGCGCCAGCAGCCAAGGAACTAGCTCTGGAAACACCATATATTTT. Translating gives CASSQGTSSGNTIYF.

The chain has TRBV28 and TRBJ1-5; D not certain. This CDR3 is 14 amino acids long. CDR1 MDHEN and CDR2 SYDVKM come from the germline V gene. Trimming took 2 bases from V and 6 from J, leaving 11 bases between them. CDR3 nucleotide sequence: TGTGCCAGCAGTTTAATAGGGTCCGCTCAGCCCCAGCATTTT. This codes for CASSLIGSAQPQHF.

The chain has TRBV19 and TRBJ2-1; D is possibly TRBD2 (5 bases). Germline assignment: CDR1 LNHDA and CDR2 SQIVND (reference sequence). V was clipped by 4 bases and J by 6 bases, with 13 bases between them. The CDR3 runs to 14 residues. The CDR3: CASSRYNEGNEQFF. CDR3 nucleotide sequence: TGTGCCAGTAGTAGATACAACGAGGGCAATGAGCAGTTCTTC.

The chain uses TRBV14 and TRBJ2-7; TRBD2 matches at 8 bases. The CDR3 has 16 residues. Germline loops: CDR1 SGHDN, CDR2 FVKESK. V trimming: 5 bases; J trimming: 5 bases; junction bases outside the gene matches: 14. The CDR3 loop is CASSSHLGGGHNEQYF. In DNA, the CDR3 is TGTGCCAGCAGCTCCCACCTCGGCGGGGGGCACAACGAGCAGTACTTC.

The chain links TRBV28 to TRBJ1-1; D is perhaps TRBD1 (6 bases). From germline, CDR1 is MDHEN and CDR2 SYDVKM. The CDR3 covers 18 residues. V was clipped by 3 bases and J by 0 bases, with 20 bases between them. The CDR3 DNA is TGTGCCAGCAGTTTCCGAATGGGGGGGCAGCCTATGAACACTGAAGCTTTCTTT. It translates to CASSFRMGGQPMNTEAFF.